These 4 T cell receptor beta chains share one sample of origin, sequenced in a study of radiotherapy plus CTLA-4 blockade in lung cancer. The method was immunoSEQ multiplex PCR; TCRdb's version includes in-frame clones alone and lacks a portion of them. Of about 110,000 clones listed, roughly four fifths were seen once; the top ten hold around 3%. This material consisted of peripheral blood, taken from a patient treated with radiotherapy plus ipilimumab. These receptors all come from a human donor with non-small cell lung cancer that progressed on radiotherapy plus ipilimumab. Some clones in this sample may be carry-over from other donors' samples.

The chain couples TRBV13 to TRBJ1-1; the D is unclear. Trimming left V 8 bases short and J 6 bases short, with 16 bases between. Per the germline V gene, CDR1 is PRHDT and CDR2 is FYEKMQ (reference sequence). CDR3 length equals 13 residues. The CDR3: CASRERIQSEAFF. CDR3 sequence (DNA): TGTGCCAGCCGCGAAAGGATTCAGTCTGAAGCTTTCTTT.

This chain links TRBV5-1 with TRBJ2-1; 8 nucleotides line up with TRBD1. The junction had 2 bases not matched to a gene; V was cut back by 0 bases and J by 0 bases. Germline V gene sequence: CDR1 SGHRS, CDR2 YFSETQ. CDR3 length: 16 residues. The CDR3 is CASSLDTGGSYNEQFF. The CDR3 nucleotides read TGCGCCAGCAGCTTGGACACAGGGGGCTCCTACAATGAGCAGTTCTTC.

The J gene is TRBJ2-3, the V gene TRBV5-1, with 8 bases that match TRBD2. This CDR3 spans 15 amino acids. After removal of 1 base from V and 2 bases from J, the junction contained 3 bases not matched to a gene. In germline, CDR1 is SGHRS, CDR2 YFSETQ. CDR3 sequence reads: CASSLSGGVTDTQYF. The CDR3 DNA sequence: TGCGCCAGCAGCTTGAGCGGGGGTGTCACAGATACGCAGTATTTT.

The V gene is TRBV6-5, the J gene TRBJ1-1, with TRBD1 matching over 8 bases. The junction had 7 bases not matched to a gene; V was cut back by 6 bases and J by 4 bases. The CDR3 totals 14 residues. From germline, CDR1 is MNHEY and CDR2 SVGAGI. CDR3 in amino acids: CASSRTGFGTEAFF. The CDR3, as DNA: TGTGCCAGCAGCCGGACAGGGTTTGGCACTGAAGCTTTCTTT.